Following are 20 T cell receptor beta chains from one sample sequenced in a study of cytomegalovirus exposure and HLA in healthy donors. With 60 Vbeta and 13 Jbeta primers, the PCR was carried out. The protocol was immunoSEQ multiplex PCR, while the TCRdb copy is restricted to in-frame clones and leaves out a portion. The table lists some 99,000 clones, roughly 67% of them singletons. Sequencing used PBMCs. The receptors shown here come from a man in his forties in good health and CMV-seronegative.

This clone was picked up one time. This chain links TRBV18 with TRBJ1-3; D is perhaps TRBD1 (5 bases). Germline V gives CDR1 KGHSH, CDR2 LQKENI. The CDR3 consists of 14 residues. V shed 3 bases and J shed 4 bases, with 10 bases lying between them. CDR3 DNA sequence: TGTGCCAGCTCACCGAAGACAGTCGGAAACACCATATATTTT. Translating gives CASSPKTVGNTIYF.

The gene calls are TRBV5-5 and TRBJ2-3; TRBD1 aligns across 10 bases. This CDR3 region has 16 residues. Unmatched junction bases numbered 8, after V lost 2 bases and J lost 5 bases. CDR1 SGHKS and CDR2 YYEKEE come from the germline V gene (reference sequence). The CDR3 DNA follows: TGTGCCAGCAGCTTCGCCGACAGGGGGCTGGTAGATACGCAGTATTTT. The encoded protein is CASSFADRGLVDTQYF.

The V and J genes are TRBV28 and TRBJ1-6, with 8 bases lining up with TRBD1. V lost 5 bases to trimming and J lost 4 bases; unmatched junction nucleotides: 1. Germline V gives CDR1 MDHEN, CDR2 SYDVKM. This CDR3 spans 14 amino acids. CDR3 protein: CASSRTGYNSPLHF. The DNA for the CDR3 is TGTGCCAGCAGTAGGACAGGGTATAATTCACCCCTCCACTTT.

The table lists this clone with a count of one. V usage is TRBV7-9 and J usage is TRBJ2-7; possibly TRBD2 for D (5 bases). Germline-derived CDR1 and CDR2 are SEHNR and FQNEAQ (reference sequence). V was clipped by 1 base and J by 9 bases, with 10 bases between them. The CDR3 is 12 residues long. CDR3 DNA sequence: TGTGCCAGCAGCTTAGGCGGGTCTGTGCAGTACTTC. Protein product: CASSLGGSVQYF.

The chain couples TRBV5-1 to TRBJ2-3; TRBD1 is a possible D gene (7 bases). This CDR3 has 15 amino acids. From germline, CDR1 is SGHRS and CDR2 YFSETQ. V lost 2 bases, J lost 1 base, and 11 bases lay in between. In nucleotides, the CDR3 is TGCGCCAGCAGCTTATCCAGGGGGGGCACAGATACGCAGTATTTT. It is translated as CASSLSRGGTDTQYF.

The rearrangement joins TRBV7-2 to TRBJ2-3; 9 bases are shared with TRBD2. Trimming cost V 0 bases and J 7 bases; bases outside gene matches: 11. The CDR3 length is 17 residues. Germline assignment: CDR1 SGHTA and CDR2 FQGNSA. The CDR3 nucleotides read TGTGCCAGCAGCTTAGCGGAATCGCGGGGGGGGACTCATACGCAGTATTTT. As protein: CASSLAESRGGTHTQYF.

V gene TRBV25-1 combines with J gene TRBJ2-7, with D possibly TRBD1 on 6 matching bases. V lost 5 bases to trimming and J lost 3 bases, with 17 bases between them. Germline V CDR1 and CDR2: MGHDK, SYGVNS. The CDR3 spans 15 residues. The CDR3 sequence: CASSKQGQPRYEQYF. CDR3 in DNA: TGTGCCAGCAGTAAACAGGGCCAGCCCCGCTACGAGCAGTACTTC.

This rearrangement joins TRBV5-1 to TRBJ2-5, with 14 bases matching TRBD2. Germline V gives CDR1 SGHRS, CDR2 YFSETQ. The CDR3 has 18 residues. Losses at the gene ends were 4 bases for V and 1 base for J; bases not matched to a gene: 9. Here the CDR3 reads CASSRRLAGGLVQETQYF. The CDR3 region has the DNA TGCGCCAGCAGCCGAAGACTAGCGGGGGGGCTTGTCCAAGAGACCCAGTACTTC. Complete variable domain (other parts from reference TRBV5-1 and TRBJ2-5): KAGVTQTPRYLIKTRGQQVTLSCSPISGHRSVSWYQQTPGQGLQFLFEYFSETQRNKGNFPGRFSGRQFSNSRSEMNVSTLELGDSALYLCASSRRLAGGLVQETQYFGPGTRLLVL.

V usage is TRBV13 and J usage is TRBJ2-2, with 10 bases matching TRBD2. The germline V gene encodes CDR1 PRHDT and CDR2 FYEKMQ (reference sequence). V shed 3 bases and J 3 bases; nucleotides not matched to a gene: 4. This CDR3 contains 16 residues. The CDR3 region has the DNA TGTGCCAGCAGCTTCGGACTAGCGGATCACACCGGGGAGCTGTTTTTT. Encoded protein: CASSFGLADHTGELFF.

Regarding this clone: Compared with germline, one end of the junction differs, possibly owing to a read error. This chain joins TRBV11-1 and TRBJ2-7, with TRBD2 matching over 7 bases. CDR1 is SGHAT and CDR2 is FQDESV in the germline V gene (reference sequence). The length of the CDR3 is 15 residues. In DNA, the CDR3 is TGTGCCAGCACCTTAACGGTGGGGGGGTTGGACGAGCAGTACTTC. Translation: CASTLTVGGLDEQYF.

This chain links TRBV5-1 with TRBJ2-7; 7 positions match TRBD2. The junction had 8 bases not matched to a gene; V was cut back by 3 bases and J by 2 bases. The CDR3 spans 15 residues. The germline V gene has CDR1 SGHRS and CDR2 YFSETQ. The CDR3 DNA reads TGCGCCAGCAGCTGGGGGGGTTTAGACCCCTACGAGCAGTACTTC. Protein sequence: CASSWGGLDPYEQYF.

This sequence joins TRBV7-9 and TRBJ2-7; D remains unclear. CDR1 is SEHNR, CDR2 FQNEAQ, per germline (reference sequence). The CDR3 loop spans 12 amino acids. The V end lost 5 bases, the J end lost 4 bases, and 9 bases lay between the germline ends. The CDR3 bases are TGTGCCAGCAGCCCTGCCGGGTACGAGCAGTACTTC. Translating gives CASSPAGYEQYF.

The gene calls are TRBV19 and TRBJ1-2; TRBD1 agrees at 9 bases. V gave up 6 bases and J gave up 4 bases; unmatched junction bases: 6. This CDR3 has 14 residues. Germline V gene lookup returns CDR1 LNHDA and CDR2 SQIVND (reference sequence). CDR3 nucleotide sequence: TGTGCCAGTAGGGACAGGGGTAATTCCTATGGCTACACCTTC. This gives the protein CASRDRGNSYGYTF. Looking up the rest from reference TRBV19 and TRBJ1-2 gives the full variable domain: DGGITQSPKYLFRKEGQNVTLSCEQNLNHDAMYWYRQDPGQGLRLIYYSQIVNDFQKGDIAEGYSVSREKKESFPLTVTSAQKNPTAFYLCASRDRGNSYGYTFGSGTRLTVV.

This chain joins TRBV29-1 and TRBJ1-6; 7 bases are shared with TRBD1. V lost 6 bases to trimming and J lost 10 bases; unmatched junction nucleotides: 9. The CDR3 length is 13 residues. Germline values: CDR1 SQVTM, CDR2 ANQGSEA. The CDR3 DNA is TGCAGCGTGACCGACAGGGTAGGATCACCCCTCCACTTT. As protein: CSVTDRVGSPLHF. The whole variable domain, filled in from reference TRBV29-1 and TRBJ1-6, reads SAVISQKPSRDICQRGTSLTIQCQVDSQVTMMFWYRQQPGQSLTLIATANQGSEATYESGFVIDKFPISRPNLTFSTLTVSNMSPEDSSIYLCSVTDRVGSPLHFGNGTRLTVT.

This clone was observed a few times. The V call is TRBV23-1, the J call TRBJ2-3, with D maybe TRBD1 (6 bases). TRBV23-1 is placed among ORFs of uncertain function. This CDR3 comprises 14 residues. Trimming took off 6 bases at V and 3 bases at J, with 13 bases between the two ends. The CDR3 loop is CASRKDSLTDTQYF. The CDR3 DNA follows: TGCGCCAGCAGGAAGGACAGCCTGACAGATACGCAGTATTTT.

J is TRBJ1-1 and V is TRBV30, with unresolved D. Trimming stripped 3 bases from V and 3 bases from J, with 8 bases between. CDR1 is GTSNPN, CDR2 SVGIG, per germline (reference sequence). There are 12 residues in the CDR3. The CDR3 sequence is CAWSAGDTEAFF. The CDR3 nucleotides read TGTGCCTGGAGCGCCGGGGACACTGAAGCTTTCTTT.

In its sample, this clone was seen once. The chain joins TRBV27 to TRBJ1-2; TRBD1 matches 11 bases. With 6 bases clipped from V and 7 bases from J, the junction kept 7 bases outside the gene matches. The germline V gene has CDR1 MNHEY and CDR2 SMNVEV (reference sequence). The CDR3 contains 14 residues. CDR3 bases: TGTGCCAGCAGGTCCGGACAGGGGGCGGTTGGCTACACCTTC. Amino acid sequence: CASRSGQGAVGYTF.

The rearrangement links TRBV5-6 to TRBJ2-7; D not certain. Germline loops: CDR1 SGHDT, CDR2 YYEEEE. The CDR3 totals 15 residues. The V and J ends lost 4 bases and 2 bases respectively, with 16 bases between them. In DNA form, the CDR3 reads TGTGCCAGCAGCAAATACGGGTCCTTAACCTACGAGCAGTACTTC. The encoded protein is CASSKYGSLTYEQYF.

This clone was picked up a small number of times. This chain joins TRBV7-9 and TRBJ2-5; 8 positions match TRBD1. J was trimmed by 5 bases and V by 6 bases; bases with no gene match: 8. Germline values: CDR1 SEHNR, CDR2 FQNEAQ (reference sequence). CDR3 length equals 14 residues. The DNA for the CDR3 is TGTGCCAGCAGACCCACAGGGGGTAAGGAGACCCAGTACTTC. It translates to CASRPTGGKETQYF.

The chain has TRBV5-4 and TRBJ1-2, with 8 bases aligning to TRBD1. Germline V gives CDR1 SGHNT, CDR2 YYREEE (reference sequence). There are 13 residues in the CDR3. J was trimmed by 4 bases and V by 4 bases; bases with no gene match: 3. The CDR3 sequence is CASSAQGGYGYTF. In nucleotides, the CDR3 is TGTGCCAGCAGCGCACAGGGGGGCTATGGCTACACCTTC.